One and the same sample provided the 22 T cell receptor beta chains below, sequenced in a study of blood T cell repertoires in COVID-19. Assay: immunoSEQ multiplex PCR; the TCRdb copy retains only in-frame clones and omits some. This table holds 350,000 or so clones, around nine tenths found once. Specimen: PBMCs or T cells enriched from blood (not recorded which). These receptors all come from a woman aged 25 to 39 who had been exposed to COVID-19.

The chain is built from TRBV5-3 and TRBJ1-2; 7 bases align to TRBD1. Being an ORF, TRBV5-3 has a function that is uncertain. The CDR3 covers 14 residues. V dropped 7 bases and J dropped 3; count of bases not matched to a gene: 9. The CDR3 nucleotides are TGTGCCAGAGTACCGAGTCAGGGGGACTATGGCTACACCTTC. The encoded protein is CARVPSQGDYGYTF.

The chain has TRBV28 and TRBJ1-2; 9 bases line up with TRBD1. V lost 2 bases and J lost 4; bases outside the gene matches: 5. The germline gives CDR1 MDHEN, CDR2 SYDVKM. The CDR3 totals 15 residues. The CDR3 here is CASSLGTGHFYGYTF. The CDR3 DNA reads TGTGCCAGCAGTTTAGGGACAGGGCACTTCTATGGCTACACCTTC.

V is TRBV9 and J is TRBJ1-1, with D tentatively TRBD1 (5 bases). CDR1 is SGDLS, CDR2 YYNGEE, per germline. The CDR3 contains 13 residues. Trimming took off 3 bases at V and 5 bases at J, with 11 bases between the two ends. The CDR3 region is CASSGYGGTEAFF. CDR3 DNA sequence: TGTGCCAGCAGCGGATATGGGGGGACTGAAGCTTTCTTT. Complete variable domain (other parts from reference TRBV9 and TRBJ1-1): DSGVTQTPKHLITATGQRVTLRCSPRSGDLSVYWYQQSLDQGLQFLIQYYNGEERAKGNILERFSAQQFPDLHSELNLSSLELGDSALYFCASSGYGGTEAFFGQGTRLTVV.

J is TRBJ2-2 and V is TRBV7-8, with 11 bases lining up with TRBD2. J was trimmed by 5 bases and V by 1 base; bases with no gene match: 6. The germline V gene encodes CDR1 SGHVS and CDR2 FQNEAQ. The CDR3 consists of 17 residues. In DNA form, the CDR3 reads TGTGCCAGCAGCTTAGGAAGGGCTAGCGGGAGGACCGGGGAGCTGTTTTTT. Protein sequence: CASSLGRASGRTGELFF.

This chain uses TRBV27 with TRBJ2-7; the match to TRBD2 covers 13 bases. V gave up 10 bases and J gave up 5 bases; unmatched junction bases: 8. This CDR3 spans 14 amino acids. Germline V gives CDR1 MNHEY, CDR2 SMNVEV (reference sequence). Here the CDR3 DNA reads TGTGCCACCCGGACTAGCGGGAGTAATAACGAGCAGTACTTC. Translation: CATRTSGSNNEQYF.

This clone was observed a handful of times. V usage is TRBV10-2 and J usage is TRBJ1-1; 7 nucleotides match TRBD1. Germline-derived CDR1 and CDR2 are WSHSY and SAAADI. Germline trimming cut 11 bases from V and 7 bases from J; bases unmatched to any gene: 10. The CDR3 is 12 amino acids. CDR3 residues: CASWGTEGEAFF. Here the CDR3 DNA reads TGCGCCTCCTGGGGGACAGAGGGTGAAGCTTTCTTT.

V gene TRBV7-9 combines with J gene TRBJ1-6; a weak D match, TRBD1 (6 bases). Germline loops: CDR1 SEHNR, CDR2 FQNEAQ (reference sequence). V was clipped by 5 bases and J by 5 bases, with 19 bases between them. The CDR3 sequence is 17 residues long. CDR3 DNA: TGTGCCAGCAGCCCCCACTACAGGGCGTTTGATAATTCACCCCTCCACTTT. This sequence encodes CASSPHYRAFDNSPLHF.

The genes are TRBV28 and TRBJ1-6; 8 positions agree with TRBD1. The CDR3 is made up of 14 amino acids. Germline CDR1 is MDHEN and CDR2 is SYDVKM. Unmatched junction bases numbered 7, after V lost 6 bases and J lost 9 bases. CDR3 protein: CASSLTGVGSPLHF. The CDR3, as DNA: TGTGCCAGCAGCCTGACAGGGGTGGGTTCACCCCTCCACTTT.

The rearrangement links TRBV11-1 to TRBJ1-2; 8 bases align to TRBD1. Germline CDR1 reads SGHAT; CDR2 reads FQDESV (reference sequence). Trimming cost V 4 bases and J 5 bases; bases outside gene matches: 3. The CDR3 is 13 amino acids. The CDR3, as DNA: TGTGCCAGCAGCTCCGACAGGGGATATGGCTACACCTTC. Encoded protein: CASSSDRGYGYTF.

The chain links TRBV19 to TRBJ2-1; the D gene is possibly TRBD2 (6 bases). The CDR3 spans 14 residues. Deletions cut 4 bases from V and 2 bases from J, with 9 bases between. Germline V gene lookup returns CDR1 LNHDA and CDR2 SQIVND (reference sequence). CDR3 DNA: TGTGCCAGTAGTACCACGGGAGCCTACAATGAGCAGTTCTTC. Protein product: CASSTTGAYNEQFF.

Regarding this clone: Other DNA sequences in this sample translate to the same CDR3. The chain links TRBV20-1 to TRBJ1-2, with TRBD1 as a possible D gene (6 bases). Germline V lookup: CDR1 DFQATT, CDR2 SNEGSKA (reference sequence). The CDR3 runs to 11 residues. Trimming stripped 6 bases from V and 5 bases from J, with 10 bases between. DNA for the CDR3: TGCAGTGCCACAACAGGGTATGGCTACACCTTC. Amino acid sequence: CSATTGYGYTF.

This CDR3 is CASSTTQGANTDTQYF. CDR3 in DNA: TGTGCCAGCAGCACGACACAGGGGGCGAACACAGATACGCAGTATTTT. This chain uses TRBV7-9 with TRBJ2-3; 9 positions agree with TRBD1. This CDR3 is built from 16 residues. In germline, CDR1 is SEHNR, CDR2 FQNEAQ (reference sequence). Trimming removed 5 bases from V and 2 bases from J; junction bases left unmatched: 8. Full variable domain (remainder filled in from reference TRBV7-9 and TRBJ2-3): DTGVSQNPRHKITKRGQNVTFRCDPISEHNRLYWYRQTLGQGPEFLTYFQNEAQLEKSRLLSDRFSAERPKGSFSTLEIQRTEQGDSAMYLCASSTTQGANTDTQYFGPGTRLTVL.

V and J are TRBV11-2 and TRBJ2-1, with D perhaps TRBD2 (5 bases). Trimming removed 0 bases at V and 1 base at J, with 7 bases between. Germline V gene sequence: CDR1 SGHAT, CDR2 FQNNGV. The CDR3 runs 15 residues. This chain's CDR3 is CASSLDGNSYNEQFF. CDR3 in DNA: TGTGCCAGCAGCTTAGACGGGAATTCCTACAATGAGCAGTTCTTC.

The chain joins TRBV11-3 to TRBJ2-5; 16 nucleotides agree with TRBD2. CDR1 is SGHNT, CDR2 YENEEA, per germline. J lost 2 bases, V lost 5 bases, and 5 bases had no gene match. CDR3 length equals 17 residues. CDR3 residues: CASSEGLAGGLQETQYF. CDR3 nucleotide sequence: TGTGCCAGCAGCGAGGGACTAGCGGGAGGGCTGCAAGAGACCCAGTACTTC.

V is TRBV3-1 (or the pseudogene TRBV3-2) and J is TRBJ2-7; 12 positions match TRBD2. Trimming took 4 bases from V and 4 from J; bases not matched to a gene: 5. CDR1 LGHDT and CDR2 YNNKEL come from the germline V gene (reference sequence). This CDR3 is 15 amino acids long. CDR3 nucleotides: TGTGCCAGCAGCCCTCAAGGACTAGCGGGATACGAGCAGTACTTC. Translation gives CASSPQGLAGYEQYF.

The rearrangement uses TRBV19 and TRBJ1-2; 7 bases map to TRBD1. CDR3 size: 14 residues. The ends lost 7 bases at V and 4 bases at J; junction bases unmatched: 9. CDR1 LNHDA and CDR2 SQIVND come from the germline V gene (reference sequence). CDR3 residues: CASTILGDSYGYTF. The CDR3 nucleotides read TGTGCCAGTACTATCCTAGGGGACAGCTATGGCTACACCTTC.

The genes are TRBV27 and TRBJ2-4; 7 bases align to TRBD1. This CDR3 contains 14 residues. Germline V gives CDR1 MNHEY, CDR2 SMNVEV (reference sequence). V shed 2 bases, J shed 13 bases, and the junction held 11 bases outside the gene matches. This CDR3 reads CASSLTEGAFVQYF. For the CDR3, the DNA is TGTGCCAGCAGTTTAACTGAGGGGGCCTTTGTACAGTACTTC.

This rearrangement joins TRBV3-1 (or the pseudogene TRBV3-2) to TRBJ1-1; no clear D. Trimming left V 3 bases short and J 10 bases short, with 9 bases between. CDR1 and CDR2 (germline): LGHDT, YNNKEL (reference sequence). This CDR3 is 11 amino acids long. For the CDR3, the DNA is TGTGCCAGCAGCCACGGGTTCCGAGCTTTCTTT. It codes for CASSHGFRAFF.

The genes are TRBV27 and TRBJ1-6; D is unresolved. Deletions cut 5 bases from V and 7 bases from J, with 12 bases between. The CDR3 has 14 amino acids. Looked up from germline, CDR1 is MNHEY and CDR2 is SMNVEV (reference sequence). CDR3 nucleotide sequence: TGTGCCAGCAGTCAACTTCTGAGGAATTCACCCCTCCACTTT. Protein sequence: CASSQLLRNSPLHF.

The rearrangement joins TRBV10-2 to TRBJ1-2; D is possibly TRBD1 (6 bases). CDR1 and CDR2 from the germline V gene are WSHSY and SAAADI. The CDR3 is 16 amino acids. V dropped 2 bases and J dropped 4 bases, with 17 bases sitting between them. CDR3 nucleotide sequence: TGCGCCAGCAGTGAGCAGACAGGCCCCTCTCCCTATGGCTACACCTTC. Residues: CASSEQTGPSPYGYTF.

The rearrangement links TRBV14 to TRBJ1-2; D is undetermined. CDR3 length equals 13 residues. V lost 0 bases, J lost 10 bases, and 12 bases lay in between. The V gene's germline CDR1 is SGHDN and CDR2 FVKESK. The CDR3 loop is CASSQDSRTVYTF. The CDR3 DNA follows: TGTGCCAGCAGCCAAGATTCGAGAACGGTCTACACCTTC.

The chain uses TRBV7-9 and TRBJ2-7, with 10 positions matching TRBD2. The ends lost 5 bases at V and 1 base at J; junction bases unmatched: 8. Germline CDR1 SEHNR, CDR2 FQNEAQ (reference sequence). The CDR3 contains 16 residues. CDR3 coding DNA: TGTGCCAGCAGCCTCCCTAGCGGGAGTCTTTCCTACGAGCAGTACTTC. Encoded protein: CASSLPSGSLSYEQYF. The full variable domain, its missing parts supplied by reference TRBV7-9 and TRBJ2-7, is DTGVSQNPRHKITKRGQNVTFRCDPISEHNRLYWYRQTLGQGPEFLTYFQNEAQLEKSRLLSDRFSAERPKGSFSTLEIQRTEQGDSAMYLCASSLPSGSLSYEQYFGPGTRLTVT.